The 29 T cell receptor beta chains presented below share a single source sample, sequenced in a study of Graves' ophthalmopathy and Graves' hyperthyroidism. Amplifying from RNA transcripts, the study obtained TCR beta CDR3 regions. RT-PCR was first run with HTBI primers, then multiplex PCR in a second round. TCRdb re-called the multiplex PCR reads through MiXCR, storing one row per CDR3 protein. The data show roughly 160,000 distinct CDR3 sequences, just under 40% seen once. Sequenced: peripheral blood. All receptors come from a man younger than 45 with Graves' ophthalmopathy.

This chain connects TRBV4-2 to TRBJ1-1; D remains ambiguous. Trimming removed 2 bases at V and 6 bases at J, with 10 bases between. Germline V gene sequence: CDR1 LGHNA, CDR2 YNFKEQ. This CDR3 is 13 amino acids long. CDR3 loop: CASSQPGVPEAFF. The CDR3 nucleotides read TGTGCCAGCAGCCAACCCGGGGTACCTGAAGCTTTCTTT.

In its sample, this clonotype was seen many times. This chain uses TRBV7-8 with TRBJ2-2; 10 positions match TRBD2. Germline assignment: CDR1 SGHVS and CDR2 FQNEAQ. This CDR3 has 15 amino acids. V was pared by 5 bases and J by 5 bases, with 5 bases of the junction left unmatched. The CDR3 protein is CASSLLTSGTGELFF. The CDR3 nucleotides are TGTGCCAGCAGCCTACTGACTAGCGGGACCGGGGAGCTGTTTTTT. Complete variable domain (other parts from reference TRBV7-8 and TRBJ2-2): GAGVSQSPRYKVAKRGQDVALRCDPISGHVSLFWYQQALGQGPEFLTYFQNEAQLDKSGLPSDRFFAERPEGSVSTLKIQRTQQEDSAVYLCASSLLTSGTGELFFGEGSRLTVL.

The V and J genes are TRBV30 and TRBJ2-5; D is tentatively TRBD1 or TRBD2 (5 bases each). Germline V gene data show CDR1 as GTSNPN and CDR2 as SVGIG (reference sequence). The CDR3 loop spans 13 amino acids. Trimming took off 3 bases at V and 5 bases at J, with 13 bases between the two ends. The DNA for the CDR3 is TGTGCCTGGAGCCTAACAGGCGGGGAGACCCAGTACTTC. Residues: CAWSLTGGETQYF.

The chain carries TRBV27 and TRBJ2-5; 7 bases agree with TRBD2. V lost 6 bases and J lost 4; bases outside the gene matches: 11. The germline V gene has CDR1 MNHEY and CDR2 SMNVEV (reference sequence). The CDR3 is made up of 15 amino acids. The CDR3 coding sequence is TGTGCCAGCAGCTTACGAAGACTAGCCCCAGAGACCCAGTACTTC. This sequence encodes CASSLRRLAPETQYF.

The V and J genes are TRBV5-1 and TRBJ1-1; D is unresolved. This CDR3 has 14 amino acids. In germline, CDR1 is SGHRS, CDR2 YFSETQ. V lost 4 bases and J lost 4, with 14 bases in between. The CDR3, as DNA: TGCGCCAGCAGCCTGAGGCTGGGAGGCACTGAAGCTTTCTTT. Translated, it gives CASSLRLGGTEAFF.

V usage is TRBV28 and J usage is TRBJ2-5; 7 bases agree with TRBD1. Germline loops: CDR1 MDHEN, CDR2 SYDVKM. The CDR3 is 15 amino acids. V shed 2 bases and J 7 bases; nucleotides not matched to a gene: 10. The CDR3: CASSLGTVTRGTQYF. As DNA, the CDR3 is TGTGCCAGCAGTTTAGGGACAGTCACTCGGGGGACCCAGTACTTC. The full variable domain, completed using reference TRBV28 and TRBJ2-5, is DVKVTQSSRYLVKRTGEKVFLECVQDMDHENMFWYRQDPGLGLRLIYFSYDVKMKEKGDIPEGYSVSREKKERFSLILESASTNQTSMYLCASSLGTVTRGTQYFGPGTRLLVL.

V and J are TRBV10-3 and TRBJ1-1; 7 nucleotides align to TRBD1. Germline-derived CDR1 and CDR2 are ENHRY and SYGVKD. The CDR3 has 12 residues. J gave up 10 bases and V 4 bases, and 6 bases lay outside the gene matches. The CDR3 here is CAISVTQGGAFF. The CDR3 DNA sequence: TGTGCCATCAGTGTAACTCAGGGGGGAGCTTTCTTT.

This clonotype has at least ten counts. The CDR3 bases are TGTGCCAGCCCCGGGGGAGTGGGAGTTACCTACGAGCAGTACTTC. The encoded protein is CASPGGVGVTYEQYF. The V gene is TRBV6-9, the J gene TRBJ2-7; tentative D call: TRBD2 (6 bases). Trimming pared 8 bases from V and 2 bases from J, leaving 19 bases between. The CDR3 extends over 15 amino acids. CDR1 is MNHGY and CDR2 is SVAAGI in the germline V gene.

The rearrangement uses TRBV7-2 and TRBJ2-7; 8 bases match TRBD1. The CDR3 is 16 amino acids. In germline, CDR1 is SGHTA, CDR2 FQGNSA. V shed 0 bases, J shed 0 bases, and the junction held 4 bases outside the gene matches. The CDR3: CASSLAVTGASYEQYF. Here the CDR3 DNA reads TGTGCCAGCAGCTTAGCAGTGACAGGGGCCTCCTACGAGCAGTACTTC.

The CDR3 reads CASSLMAAPGGRTEAFF. DNA for the CDR3: TGTGCCAGCAGCTTAATGGCCGCTCCAGGAGGACGGACTGAAGCTTTCTTT. The chain joins TRBV7-6 to TRBJ1-1; D is ambiguous. The V and J ends lost 2 bases and 5 bases respectively, with 21 bases between them. This CDR3 spans 17 amino acids. Per germline, CDR1 SGHVS and CDR2 FNYEAQ.

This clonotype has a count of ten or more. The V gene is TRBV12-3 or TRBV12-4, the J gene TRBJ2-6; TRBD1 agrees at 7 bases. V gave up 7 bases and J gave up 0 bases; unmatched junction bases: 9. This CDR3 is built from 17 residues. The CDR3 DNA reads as TGTGCCAGCAAAAAGGGACAGCTAATCTCTGGGGCCAACGTCCTGACTTTC. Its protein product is CASKKGQLISGANVLTF.

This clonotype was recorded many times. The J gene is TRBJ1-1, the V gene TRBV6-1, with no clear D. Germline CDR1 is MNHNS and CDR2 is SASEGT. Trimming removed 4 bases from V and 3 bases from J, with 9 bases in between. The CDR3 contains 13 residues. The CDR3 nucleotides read TGTGCCAGCAGTGCCTACATGGACACTGAAGCTTTCTTT. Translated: CASSAYMDTEAFF.

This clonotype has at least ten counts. This CDR3 reads CASQGRAKNIQYF. CDR3 nucleotides: TGTGCCAGTCAGGGGCGCGCCAAAAACATTCAGTACTTC. This sequence joins TRBV19 and TRBJ2-4; tentatively, D is TRBD1 (6 bases). Germline V CDR1 and CDR2: LNHDA, SQIVND (reference sequence). The CDR3 totals 13 residues. V was cut by 8 bases and J by 1 base, with 9 bases left in between.

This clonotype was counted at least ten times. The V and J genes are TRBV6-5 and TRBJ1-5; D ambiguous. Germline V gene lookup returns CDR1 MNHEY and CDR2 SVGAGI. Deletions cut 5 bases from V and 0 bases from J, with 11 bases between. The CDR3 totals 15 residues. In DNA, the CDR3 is TGTGCCAGCAGTCGTCAACGCGATAGCAATCAGCCCCAGCATTTT. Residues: CASSRQRDSNQPQHF.

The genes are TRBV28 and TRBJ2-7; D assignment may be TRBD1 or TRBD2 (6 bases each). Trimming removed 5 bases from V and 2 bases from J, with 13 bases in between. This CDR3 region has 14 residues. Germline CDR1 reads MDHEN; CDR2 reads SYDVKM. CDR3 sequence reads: CASSLTGRPYEQYF. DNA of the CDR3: TGTGCCAGCAGTCTTACAGGGAGGCCCTACGAGCAGTACTTC.

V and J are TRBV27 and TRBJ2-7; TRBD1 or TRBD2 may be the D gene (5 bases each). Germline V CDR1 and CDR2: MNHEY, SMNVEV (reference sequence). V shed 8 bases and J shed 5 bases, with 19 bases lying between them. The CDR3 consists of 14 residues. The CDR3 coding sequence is TGTGCCAGCGGACCTACTACCGAGGGGCACGAGCAGTACTTC. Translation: CASGPTTEGHEQYF.

CDR3 amino acids: CSARDLGRGTAEAFF. As DNA, the CDR3 is TGCAGTGCTAGAGATCTCGGTCGGGGGACGGCTGAAGCTTTCTTT. This sequence joins TRBV20-1 and TRBJ1-1, with D possibly being TRBD1 (5 bases). CDR1 is DFQATT and CDR2 is SNEGSKA in the germline V gene (reference sequence). This CDR3 is 15 amino acids long. Trimming shortened V by 0 bases and J by 6 bases, and 17 bases separated the two germline ends.

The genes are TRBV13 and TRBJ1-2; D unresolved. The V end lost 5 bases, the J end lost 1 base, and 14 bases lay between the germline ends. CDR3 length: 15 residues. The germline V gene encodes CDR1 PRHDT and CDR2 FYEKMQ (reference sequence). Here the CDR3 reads CASSPPNDRNYGYTF. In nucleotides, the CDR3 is TGTGCCAGCAGCCCCCCCAACGACCGTAACTATGGCTACACCTTC.

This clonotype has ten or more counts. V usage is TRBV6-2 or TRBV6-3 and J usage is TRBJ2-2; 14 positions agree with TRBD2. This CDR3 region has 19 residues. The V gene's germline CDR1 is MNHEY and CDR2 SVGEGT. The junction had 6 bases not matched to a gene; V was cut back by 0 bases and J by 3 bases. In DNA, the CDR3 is TGTGCCAGCAGTTACTCCCCGACTAGCGGGAGGGCGGACACCGGGGAGCTGTTTTTT. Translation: CASSYSPTSGRADTGELFF.

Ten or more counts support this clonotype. CDR3 DNA sequence: TGTGCCAGTAGTTCCGGGACTAGCGAAAGGTCCCAGTACTTC. Translation gives CASSSGTSERSQYF. This chain connects TRBV19 to TRBJ2-5; 10 bases match TRBD2. With V trimmed by 5 bases and J by 9 bases, 9 bases remained unmatched. CDR3 length: 14 amino acids. Per germline, CDR1 LNHDA and CDR2 SQIVND (reference sequence).

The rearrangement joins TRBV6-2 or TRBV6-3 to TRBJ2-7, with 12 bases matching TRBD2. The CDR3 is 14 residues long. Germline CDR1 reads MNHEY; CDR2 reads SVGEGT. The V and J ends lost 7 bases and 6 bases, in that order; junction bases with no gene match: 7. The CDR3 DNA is TGTGCCAGCAACACCGGGACTAGCGGGTCCGAGCAGTACTTC. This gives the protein CASNTGTSGSEQYF.

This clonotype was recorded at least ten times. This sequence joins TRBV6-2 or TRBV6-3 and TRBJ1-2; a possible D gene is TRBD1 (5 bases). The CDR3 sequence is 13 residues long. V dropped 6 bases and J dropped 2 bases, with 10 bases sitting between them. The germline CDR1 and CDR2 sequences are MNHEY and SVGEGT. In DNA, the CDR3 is TGTGCCAGCAGCAGACAGAGAAACTATGGCTACACCTTC. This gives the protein CASSRQRNYGYTF.

For the CDR3, the DNA is TGCAGCGTTGGGGGACAACTCTATGGCTACACCTTC. This encodes CSVGGQLYGYTF. V and J are TRBV29-1 and TRBJ1-2, with TRBD1 as a possible D gene (6 bases). This CDR3 spans 12 amino acids. V lost 4 bases, J lost 4 bases, and 10 bases lay in between. Germline CDR1 and CDR2: SQVTM and ANQGSEA.

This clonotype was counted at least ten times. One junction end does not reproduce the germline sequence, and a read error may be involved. The CDR3, as DNA: TGTGCCAGCAGTCAGCTAGCGTCGTTGGACTTC. As protein: CASSQLASLDF. V is TRBV28 and J is TRBJ2-5; possibly TRBD2 for D (6 bases). The CDR3 is made up of 11 amino acids. Per germline, CDR1 MDHEN and CDR2 SYDVKM.

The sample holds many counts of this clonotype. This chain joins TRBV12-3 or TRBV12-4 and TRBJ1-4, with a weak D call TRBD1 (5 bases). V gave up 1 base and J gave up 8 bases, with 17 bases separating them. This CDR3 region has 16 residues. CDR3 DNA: TGTGCCAGCAGTTTAGAAGGGGTGGGTGGAGGGGAAAAACTGTTTTTT. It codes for CASSLEGVGGGEKLFF.

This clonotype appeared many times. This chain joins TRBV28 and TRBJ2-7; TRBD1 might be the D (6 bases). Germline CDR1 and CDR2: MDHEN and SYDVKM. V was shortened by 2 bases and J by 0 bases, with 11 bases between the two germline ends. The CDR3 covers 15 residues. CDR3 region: CASSLIGQSSYEQYF. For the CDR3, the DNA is TGTGCCAGCAGTTTAATAGGACAGAGCTCCTACGAGCAGTACTTC.

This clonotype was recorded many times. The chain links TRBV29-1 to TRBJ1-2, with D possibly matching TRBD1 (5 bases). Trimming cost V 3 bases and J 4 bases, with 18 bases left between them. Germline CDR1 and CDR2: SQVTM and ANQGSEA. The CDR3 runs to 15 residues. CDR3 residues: CSVDSGAIGGYGYTF. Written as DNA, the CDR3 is TGCAGCGTTGATTCCGGGGCGATCGGCGGCTATGGCTACACCTTC.

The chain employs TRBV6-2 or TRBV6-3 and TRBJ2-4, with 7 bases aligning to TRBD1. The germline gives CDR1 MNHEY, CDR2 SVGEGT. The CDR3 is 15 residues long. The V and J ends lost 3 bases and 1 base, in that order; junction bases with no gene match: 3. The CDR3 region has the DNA TGTGCCAGCAGTTATCCGACAGGGGCCAAAAACATTCAGTACTTC. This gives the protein CASSYPTGAKNIQYF.

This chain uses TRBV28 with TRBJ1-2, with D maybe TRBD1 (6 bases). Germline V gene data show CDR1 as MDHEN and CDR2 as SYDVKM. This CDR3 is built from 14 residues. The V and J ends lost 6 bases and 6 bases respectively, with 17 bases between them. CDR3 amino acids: CASSLGQPSHGYTF. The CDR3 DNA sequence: TGTGCCAGCAGCCTCGGACAGCCCAGCCATGGCTACACCTTC.